These 27 T cell receptor beta chains share one sample of origin, sequenced in a study of blood T cells in healthy people across ages. A second PCR, run for about 6 to 11 cycles, used a sample-barcoded 5' primer plus a J-beta primer mix. TCRdb fed the 5' RACE reads into MiXCR, producing one record per CDR3 protein. The data contain approximately 780,000 distinct CDR3 sequences, 20% to 30% of them singletons. The same specimen was also included in a second study, on T cells of mothers and their children.

Sequencing used blood. These receptors came from a boy between 5 and 17 years old in good health.

The rearrangement uses TRBV5-1 and TRBJ2-7; 11 bases align to TRBD1. This CDR3 is 14 amino acids long. Germline V gene lookup returns CDR1 SGHRS and CDR2 YFSETQ. The ends lost 3 bases at V and 6 bases at J; junction bases unmatched: 5. The CDR3 here is CASSSDRGLGEQYF. CDR3 sequence (DNA): TGCGCCAGCAGCTCGGACAGGGGGCTCGGCGAGCAGTACTTC.

The table lists this clonotype with a few counts. This rearrangement joins TRBV30 to TRBJ2-7; 10 nucleotides agree with TRBD1. V trimming: 2 bases; J trimming: 0 bases; junction bases outside the gene matches: 10. Germline CDR1 reads GTSNPN; CDR2 reads SVGIG (reference sequence). This CDR3 contains 17 residues. CDR3 residues: CAWSIGTGALSSYEQYF. CDR3 DNA: TGTGCCTGGAGTATCGGGACAGGGGCCCTCAGCTCCTACGAGCAGTACTTC. The full variable domain, with the rest looked up from reference TRBV30 and TRBJ2-7, is SQTIHQWPATLVQPVGSPLSLECTVEGTSNPNLYWYRQAAGRGLQLLFYSVGIGQISSEVPQNLSASRPQDRQFILSSKKLLLSDSGFYLCAWSIGTGALSSYEQYFGPGTRLTVT.

This clonotype showed up just a few times. The chain joins TRBV5-5 to TRBJ1-4; a possible D gene is TRBD1 (5 bases). Germline assignment: CDR1 SGHKS and CDR2 YYEKEE (reference sequence). The length of the CDR3 is 16 residues. Trimming took off 0 bases at V and 8 bases at J, with 17 bases between the two ends. CDR3 coding DNA: TGTGCCAGCAGCTTGGCGGTACAGGATGGGTACGAAAAACTGTTTTTT. This sequence encodes CASSLAVQDGYEKLFF. The variable domain in full, with the rest retrieved from reference TRBV5-5 and TRBJ1-4, is DAGVTQSPTHLIKTRGQQVTLRCSPISGHKSVSWYQQVLGQGPQFIFQYYEKEERGRGNFPDRFSARQFPNYSSELNVNALLLGDSALYLCASSLAVQDGYEKLFFGSGTQLSVL.

CDR3 residues: CASSQMRGDGTDTQYF. The CDR3 DNA sequence: TGTGCCAGTAGCCAAATGAGAGGGGACGGCACAGATACGCAGTATTTT. V is TRBV28 and J is TRBJ2-3; D possibly matches TRBD1 or TRBD2 (5 bases each). V was shortened by 9 bases and J by 1 base, with 20 bases between the two germline ends. Germline values: CDR1 MDHEN, CDR2 SYDVKM. CDR3 size: 16 residues.

The chain employs TRBV5-1 and TRBJ2-2; tentatively, D is TRBD1 or TRBD2 (6 bases each). V was pared by 3 bases and J by 4 bases, with 7 bases between. The germline CDR1 and CDR2 sequences are SGHRS and YFSETQ. The CDR3 runs to 13 residues. The CDR3 coding sequence is TGCGCCAGCAGCTGGGGGGCCACCGGGGAGCTGTTTTTT. It codes for CASSWGATGELFF. Full variable domain (remainder filled in from reference TRBV5-1 and TRBJ2-2): KAGVTQTPRYLIKTRGQQVTLSCSPISGHRSVSWYQQTPGQGLQFLFEYFSETQRNKGNFPGRFSGRQFSNSRSEMNVSTLELGDSALYLCASSWGATGELFFGEGSRLTVL.

With regard to this clonotype: One end of the junction does not line up with germline, which may come from a read error. The chain is built from TRBV3-1 and TRBJ1-2; D possibly corresponds to TRBD1 (5 bases). Germline V CDR1 and CDR2: LGHDT, YNNKEL (reference sequence). This CDR3 spans 14 amino acids. The CDR3 spells CANSPIDSFYGYTF. Written as DNA, the CDR3 is TGTGCCAACAGCCCCATTGACAGCTTTTATGGCTACACCTTC.

The rearrangement uses TRBV6-2 or TRBV6-3 and TRBJ2-3; D unresolved. In germline, CDR1 is MNHEY, CDR2 SVGEGT. Trimming took off 0 bases at V and 3 bases at J, with 10 bases between the two ends. This CDR3 spans 15 amino acids. The CDR3 protein is CASSYSRRGTDTQYF. The CDR3 nucleotides read TGTGCCAGCAGTTACTCGAGACGTGGGACAGATACGCAGTATTTT.

Ten or more counts support this clonotype. The chain uses TRBV27 and TRBJ2-5, with 11 bases fitting TRBD2. The CDR3 consists of 16 residues. The germline gives CDR1 MNHEY, CDR2 SMNVEV (reference sequence). V shed 7 bases and J 3 bases; nucleotides not matched to a gene: 10. Written as DNA, the CDR3 is TGTGCCAGCAACCAATCACAGGGACTAGCGGAAGAGACCCAGTACTTC. Translating gives CASNQSQGLAEETQYF.

The chain carries TRBV15 and TRBJ2-7, with 9 nucleotides matching TRBD1. CDR3 length: 13 residues. Germline V lookup: CDR1 LNHNV, CDR2 YYDKDF (reference sequence). The V gene end was trimmed by 9 bases and the J gene end by 3 bases; junction bases not matched to a gene: 6. The CDR3 loop reads CATRGQGGYEQYF. Written as DNA, the CDR3 is TGTGCCACGAGGGGACAGGGAGGCTACGAGCAGTACTTC.

The chain joins TRBV2 to TRBJ2-1; 7 bases are a match to TRBD1. The germline V gene encodes CDR1 SNHLY and CDR2 FYNNEI. Unmatched junction bases numbered 5, after V lost 2 bases and J lost 4 bases. This CDR3 comprises 15 residues. The CDR3 reads CASSETGTAYNEQFF. CDR3 in DNA: TGTGCCAGCAGTGAAACAGGGACAGCGTACAATGAGCAGTTCTTC. The whole variable domain, filled in from reference TRBV2 and TRBJ2-1, reads EPEVTQTPSHQVTQMGQEVILRCVPISNHLYFYWYRQILGQKVEFLVSFYNNEISEKSEIFDDQFSVERPDGSNFTLKIRSTKLEDSAMYFCASSETGTAYNEQFFGPGTRLTVL.

The chain is built from TRBV7-9 and TRBJ1-2; TRBD1 might be the D (5 bases). With 4 bases removed from V and 5 bases from J, the gap between germline ends came to 17 bases. Germline V lookup: CDR1 SEHNR, CDR2 FQNEAQ (reference sequence). This CDR3 has 15 amino acids. This CDR3 reads CASSYYSRGGYGYTF. The DNA of the CDR3 is TGTGCCAGCAGCTACTATTCCCGTGGGGGTTATGGCTACACCTTC.

V and J are TRBV7-3 and TRBJ2-7, with 8 nucleotides matching TRBD1. Germline V gene lookup returns CDR1 SGHTA and CDR2 FQGTGA. The V segment lost 6 bases and the J segment 0 bases; nucleotides outside the gene matches: 4. This CDR3 contains 14 residues. For the CDR3, the DNA is TGTGCCAGCAGGATGACAGGGGACTCCTACGAGCAGTACTTC. Protein sequence: CASRMTGDSYEQYF. Full variable domain (missing parts from reference TRBV7-3 and TRBJ2-7): GAGVSQTPSNKVTEKGKYVELRCDPISGHTALYWYRQSLGQGPEFLIYFQGTGAADDSGLPNDRFFAVRPEGSVSTLKIQRTERGDSAVYLCASRMTGDSYEQYFGPGTRLTVT.

This clonotype was seen ten or more times. The V gene is TRBV29-1, the J gene TRBJ2-7; D is possibly TRBD2 (6 bases). Trimming removed 7 bases from V and 3 bases from J, with 16 bases in between. The CDR3 spans 13 residues. Germline V gives CDR1 SQVTM, CDR2 ANQGSEA. In DNA, the CDR3 is TGCAGCGGGGGGGACGGAGTTCTCTACGAGCAGTACTTC. Translating gives CSGGDGVLYEQYF.

The gene calls are TRBV12-3 or TRBV12-4 and TRBJ2-7; D call uncertain. This CDR3 contains 12 residues. V dropped 5 bases and J dropped 4 bases, with 9 bases sitting between them. The CDR3 protein is CASSTTYYEQYF. CDR3 DNA: TGTGCCAGCAGTACCACGTATTACGAGCAGTACTTC.

This clonotype was counted ten times or more. The CDR3 DNA reads TGTGCCAGCAGTTTGAGACAGGGGAATTCACCCCTCCACTTT. This codes for CASSLRQGNSPLHF. This chain joins TRBV12-3 or TRBV12-4 and TRBJ1-6; 8 nucleotides line up with TRBD1. The ends lost 3 bases at V and 7 bases at J; junction bases unmatched: 2. The CDR3 has 14 residues.

V is TRBV6-5 and J is TRBJ2-1; D might be TRBD2 (5 bases). The J call is doubtful: the DNA matches TRBJ2-7 better. In germline, CDR1 is MNHEY, CDR2 SVGAGI. The CDR3 consists of 14 residues. In DNA, the CDR3 is TGTGCCAGCACCAATTCCGGGGTGGCCTACGAGCAGTACTTC. It specifies CASTNSGVAYEQYF.

The chain is built from TRBV20-1 and TRBJ1-1, with 7 positions matching TRBD1. The V and J ends lost 4 bases and 6 bases, in that order; junction bases with no gene match: 11. Germline V lookup: CDR1 DFQATT, CDR2 SNEGSKA (reference sequence). There are 14 residues in the CDR3. The CDR3 DNA reads TGCAGTGCTATTCAGGGCAGGGGGAGCGCTGAAGCTTTCTTT. It specifies CSAIQGRGSAEAFF.

J is TRBJ2-7 and V is TRBV20-1; 7 bases match TRBD1. Trimming removed 0 bases from V and 1 base from J; junction bases left unmatched: 3. This CDR3 comprises 14 residues. Germline V lookup: CDR1 DFQATT, CDR2 SNEGSKA (reference sequence). In DNA form, the CDR3 reads TGCAGTGCTAGAGATCCGACAGGGTCCTACGAGCAGTACTTC. Translation: CSARDPTGSYEQYF.

In its sample, this clonotype was seen a few times. The chain is built from TRBV28 and TRBJ1-6; no clear D gene. Germline V gives CDR1 MDHEN, CDR2 SYDVKM. V lost 6 bases and J 7 bases, leaving 7 bases between the germline ends. The CDR3 is 12 amino acids. In DNA form, the CDR3 reads TGTGCCAGCAGCCGTACCAATTCACCCCTCCACTTT. The encoded protein is CASSRTNSPLHF.

The V call is TRBV5-1, the J call TRBJ2-7; no reliable D call. This CDR3 is built from 15 residues. Germline values: CDR1 SGHRS, CDR2 YFSETQ. V lost 1 base to trimming and J lost 2 bases, with 13 bases between them. The CDR3 DNA follows: TGCGCCAGCAGCTTGCCCAGGAAAAGGCCCTACGAGCAGTACTTC. Its protein product is CASSLPRKRPYEQYF.

This rearrangement joins TRBV11-2 to TRBJ2-1; D is undetermined. Germline V gene sequence: CDR1 SGHAT, CDR2 FQNNGV. Trimming stripped 2 bases from V and 8 bases from J, with 7 bases between. The CDR3 extends over 12 amino acids. CDR3 residues: CASSLLDDEQFF. DNA of the CDR3: TGTGCCAGCAGCTTATTGGACGATGAGCAGTTCTTC.

This clonotype appeared a few times. The genes are TRBV18 and TRBJ1-4; D possibly corresponds to TRBD1 (6 bases). The CDR3 runs 15 residues. Trimming removed 3 bases at V and 8 bases at J, with 16 bases between. Germline loops: CDR1 KGHSH, CDR2 LQKENI. CDR3 protein: CASSPVGGLREKLFF. CDR3 in DNA: TGTGCCAGCTCACCTGTTGGGGGGCTTCGGGAAAAACTGTTTTTT.

This clonotype was seen more than once but under ten times. The chain uses TRBV4-1 and TRBJ2-3; TRBD2 matches 7 bases. The CDR3 covers 18 residues. Germline CDR1 and CDR2: MGHRA and YSYEKL. V shed 1 base and J 6 bases; nucleotides not matched to a gene: 16. CDR3 sequence: CASSQVPYGGSSLDTQYF. The CDR3, as DNA: TGCGCCAGCAGCCAAGTTCCCTACGGGGGGAGTAGTCTTGATACGCAGTATTTT.

This clonotype has a single count. CDR3 region: CATSRGEGFEQFF. The CDR3 nucleotides read TGTGCCACCAGCAGAGGGGAGGGGTTTGAGCAGTTCTTC. The rearrangement uses TRBV15 and TRBJ2-1, with TRBD2 identical over 7 bases. CDR1 is LNHNV, CDR2 YYDKDF, per germline (reference sequence). Trimming cost V 1 base and J 9 bases; bases outside gene matches: 3. The CDR3 totals 13 residues.

This clonotype was detected only a few times. This chain joins TRBV24-1 and TRBJ2-7; the match to TRBD2 covers 12 bases. CDR1 is KGHDR and CDR2 is SFDVKD in the germline V gene. Losses at the gene ends were 3 bases for V and 2 bases for J; bases not matched to a gene: 4. CDR3 length: 16 residues. The CDR3 loop reads CATSDRGLAGTYEQYF. CDR3 coding DNA: TGTGCCACCAGTGATAGAGGACTAGCGGGGACCTACGAGCAGTACTTC.

This clonotype showed up just a few times. The rearrangement uses TRBV5-1 and TRBJ2-6; 7 nucleotides line up with TRBD1. V gave up 2 bases and J gave up 8 bases; unmatched junction bases: 16. The length of the CDR3 is 18 residues. The germline gives CDR1 SGHRS, CDR2 YFSETQ. As DNA, the CDR3 is TGCGCCAGCAGCTTCTCGGGACAGATCACCGAGATTACCAACGTCCTGACTTTC. It codes for CASSFSGQITEITNVLTF.

This clonotype was seen only a few times. The V call is TRBV20-1, the J call TRBJ2-5; 7 bases map to TRBD1. Trimming removed 3 bases from V and 0 bases from J; junction bases left unmatched: 7. Germline CDR1 DFQATT, CDR2 SNEGSKA (reference sequence). The CDR3 spans 15 residues. CDR3 sequence reads: CSARGPDRDQETQYF. The CDR3 DNA reads as TGCAGTGCTAGGGGACCCGACAGGGACCAAGAGACCCAGTACTTC.